This is a list of T cell receptor beta chains from one sample in a study of cytomegalovirus exposure and HLA in healthy donors. TCRdb's table, derived via immunoSEQ multiplex PCR, lists solely in-frame clones and lacks some. Here the sample spans about 140,000 clones, 70% to 85% being singletons. Sequences were obtained from PBMCs. The receptor set was obtained from a woman aged 40 to 50 in good health and CMV-seronegative. CDR3s include the opening cysteine and the closing phenylalanine or tryptophan. Fields, in order: CDR3 protein, CDR3 DNA, clone size, V gene, J gene, D gene. The D gene is left open where the match is weak. Clone size is shown for a subset of rows, as once, few, many or a class of expanded clone.

CDR3: CASSSYLYTGNNEAFF; DNA: TGTGCCAGCAGTTCCTATCTATACACAGGGAATAATGAAGCTTTCTTT; size: NA; V: TRBV28; J: TRBJ1-1; D: NA
CDR3: CASSSGQGYGYTF; DNA: TGTGCCAGCAGCTCGGGACAAGGCTATGGCTACACCTTC; size: NA; V: TRBV11-1; J: TRBJ1-2; D: NA
CDR3: CASGTTLYNEQFF; DNA: TGTGCCAGCGGGACTACCCTTTACAATGAGCAGTTCTTC; size: NA; V: TRBV6-5; J: TRBJ2-1; D: TRBD2
CDR3: CASSIRAGVSTFYGYTF; DNA: TGTGCCAGTAGTATTCGCGCGGGGGTCTCAACCTTCTATGGCTACACCTTC; size: few; V: TRBV19; J: TRBJ1-2; D: NA
CDR3: CASSRPIPGLQEETQYF; DNA: TGTGCCAGCAGCCGGCCCATCCCGGGACTACAAGAAGAGACCCAGTACTTC; size: NA; V: TRBV7-2; J: TRBJ2-5; D: TRBD2
CDR3: CASNPRSNQPQHF; DNA: TGTGCCAGCAATCCCAGGAGCAATCAGCCCCAGCATTTT; size: NA; V: TRBV2; J: TRBJ1-5; D: NA
CDR3: CASSPQGRGTGELFF; DNA: TGTGCCAGCTCACCCCAGGGGAGAGGCACCGGGGAGCTGTTTTTT; size: NA; V: TRBV18; J: TRBJ2-2; D: NA
CDR3: CASSLLFASATTSSYEQYF; DNA: TGTGCCAGCAGTTTACTGTTCGCTAGCGCAACAACCTCCTCCTACGAGCAGTACTTC; size: NA; V: TRBV28; J: TRBJ2-7; D: NA
CDR3: CASSTETGPEETQYF; DNA: TGTGCCAGTAGCACGGAAACAGGGCCGGAGGAGACCCAGTACTTC; size: NA; V: TRBV19; J: TRBJ2-5; D: NA
CDR3: CASSLQSSSYEQYF; DNA: TGTGCCAGCAGTTTACAAAGCTCCTCCTACGAGCAGTACTTC; size: few; V: TRBV28; J: TRBJ2-7; D: NA
CDR3: CASSSPDGGYREKLFF; DNA: TGTGCCAGCAGTTCTCCCGACGGGGGGTATCGTGAAAAACTGTTTTTT; size: once; V: TRBV28; J: TRBJ1-4; D: NA
CDR3: CASSPTGEEAFF; DNA: TGCGCCAGCAGCCCTACAGGAGAAGAAGCTTTCTTT; size: NA; V: TRBV4-3; J: TRBJ1-1; D: NA
CDR3: CASTDRLAREQYF; DNA: TGTGCCAGCACCGACCGACTAGCGAGGGAGCAGTACTTC; size: few; V: TRBV28; J: TRBJ2-7; D: TRBD2
CDR3: CASSLAGPLGRYEQYF; DNA: TGTGCCAGCAGTTTGGCCGGGCCCCTCGGGAGGTACGAGCAGTACTTC; size: NA; V: TRBV5-6; J: TRBJ2-7; D: TRBD2
CDR3: CASSFQGNTEAFF; DNA: TGTGCCAGCAGCTTCCAGGGGAACACTGAAGCTTTCTTT; size: NA; V: TRBV7-9; J: TRBJ1-1; D: NA
CDR3: CASTNVGGLSNQPQHF; DNA: TGTGCCAGCACCAACGTGGGGGGGCTAAGCAATCAGCCCCAGCATTTT; size: NA; V: TRBV28; J: TRBJ1-5; D: NA
CDR3: CASSFSGNEQFF; DNA: TGTGCCAGCAGTTTCTCCGGCAATGAGCAGTTCTTC; size: NA; V: TRBV28; J: TRBJ2-1; D: NA
CDR3: CASRGGMRDEQYF; DNA: TGTGCCAGCAGGGGCGGGATGAGGGACGAGCAGTACTTC; size: NA; V: TRBV7-3; J: TRBJ2-7; D: NA
CDR3: CASSVGQSGGYTF; DNA: TGCGCCAGCAGCGTCGGACAGTCCGGTGGCTACACCTTC; size: NA; V: TRBV5-1; J: TRBJ1-2; D: NA
CDR3: CASSLLQGSYNEQFF; DNA: TGTGCCAGCAGTTTACTACAGGGGTCCTACAATGAGCAGTTCTTC; size: NA; V: TRBV7-2; J: TRBJ2-1; D: TRBD1
CDR3: CASSLAVSGSPQFF; DNA: TGTGCCAGCAGCTTGGCTGTTAGCGGGAGTCCCCAGTTCTTC; size: NA; V: TRBV5-4; J: TRBJ2-1; D: TRBD2
CDR3: CASSFIPQGALYEQYF; DNA: TGTGCCAGCAGCTTTATCCCACAGGGGGCGCTCTACGAGCAGTACTTC; size: few; V: TRBV7-2; J: TRBJ2-7; D: TRBD1
CDR3: CASSDGRASYNEQFF; DNA: TGTGCCAGCAGTGACGGGAGGGCCTCTTACAATGAGCAGTTCTTC; size: NA; V: TRBV25-1; J: TRBJ2-1; D: TRBD2
CDR3: CSVCLGETQYF; DNA: TGCAGTGTCTGCCTCGGGGAGACCCAGTACTTC; size: NA; V: TRBV20-1; J: TRBJ2-5; D: NA
CDR3: CASSQTSRGFYEQYF; DNA: TGTGCCAGCAGCCAAACTAGCCGAGGCTTCTACGAGCAGTACTTC; size: NA; V: TRBV27; J: TRBJ2-7; D: NA
CDR3: CASSLEPGTGELFF; DNA: TGTGCCAGCAGCTTGGAACCAGGCACCGGGGAGCTGTTTTTT; size: few; V: TRBV7-9; J: TRBJ2-2; D: NA
CDR3: CASSSPTTSGMWGYGTDTQYF; DNA: TGTGCCAGCAGTTCTCCGACGACTAGCGGGATGTGGGGTTATGGCACAGATACGCAGTATTTT; size: NA; V: TRBV28; J: TRBJ2-3; D: TRBD2
CDR3: CASSPPSSNEQFF; DNA: TGTGCCAGCTCACCACCCTCCAGCAATGAGCAGTTCTTC; size: NA; V: TRBV18; J: TRBJ2-1; D: NA
CDR3: CASSPDRGREETQYF; DNA: TGTGCCAGCAGCCCAGACAGGGGGCGCGAAGAGACCCAGTACTTC; size: NA; V: TRBV7-2; J: TRBJ2-5; D: TRBD1
CDR3: CASSPTSGGENTEAFF; DNA: TGTGCCAGCAGCCCCACCTCCGGCGGGGAGAACACTGAAGCTTTCTTT; size: NA; V: TRBV13; J: TRBJ1-1; D: NA
CDR3: CASSEGSAYEQYF; DNA: TGTGCCAGCAGTGAGGGCTCCGCCTACGAGCAGTACTTC; size: few; V: TRBV2; J: TRBJ2-7; D: NA
CDR3: CASSLSPTSGYEQYF; DNA: TGTGCCAGCAGCTTATCCCCGACTAGCGGCTACGAGCAGTACTTC; size: NA; V: TRBV27; J: TRBJ2-7; D: TRBD2
CDR3: CASGTGFSGANVLTF; DNA: TGTGCCAGCGGGACAGGTTTCTCTGGGGCCAACGTCCTGACTTTC; size: NA; V: TRBV28; J: TRBJ2-6; D: TRBD1
CDR3: CASRDLGVNQPQHF; DNA: TGTGCCAGCAGGGATTTGGGAGTAAATCAGCCCCAGCATTTT; size: NA; V: TRBV6-1; J: TRBJ1-5; D: NA
CDR3: CASGRAGGNQPQHF; DNA: TGTGCCAGCGGCCGTGCGGGGGGCAATCAGCCCCAGCATTTT; size: NA; V: TRBV28; J: TRBJ1-5; D: NA
CDR3: CASSLWAGNTEAFF; DNA: TGCGCCAGCAGCTTGTGGGCCGGTAACACTGAAGCTTTCTTT; size: NA; V: TRBV5-1; J: TRBJ1-1; D: NA
CDR3: CASSPPGLQGSRELFF; DNA: TGTGCCAGCTCACCACCCGGGTTACAGGGGTCTCGGGAGCTGTTTTTT; size: NA; V: TRBV18; J: TRBJ2-2; D: TRBD1
CDR3: CASSLGQGSSGNTIYF; DNA: TGTGCCAGCAGCTTGGGACAGGGGAGCTCTGGAAACACCATATATTTT; size: NA; V: TRBV5-4; J: TRBJ1-3; D: TRBD1
CDR3: CASSPYRGGYEQYF; DNA: TGTGCCAGCAGCCCATACAGGGGGGGCTACGAGCAGTACTTC; size: NA; V: TRBV7-2; J: TRBJ2-7; D: NA
CDR3: CASSPPEGLSSYEQYF; DNA: TGTGCCAGCTCACCACCGGAGGGATTAAGCTCCTACGAGCAGTACTTC; size: NA; V: TRBV18; J: TRBJ2-7; D: NA
CDR3: CASLQGPPNYEQYF; DNA: TGTGCCAGCCTACAGGGCCCGCCTAACTACGAGCAGTACTTC; size: NA; V: TRBV27; J: TRBJ2-7; D: NA
CDR3: CASSQEGFEKLFF; DNA: TGCGCCAGCAGCCAGGAGGGATTCGAAAAACTGTTTTTT; size: NA; V: TRBV4-1; J: TRBJ1-4; D: NA
CDR3: CASSLGGSSIYEQYF; DNA: TGTGCCAGCAGTTTGGGCGGGAGTTCAATCTACGAGCAGTACTTC; size: NA; V: TRBV28; J: TRBJ2-7; D: TRBD2
CDR3: CASSPTGGWGYTF; DNA: TGTGCCAGCAGCCCAACAGGGGGATGGGGCTACACCTTC; size: NA; V: TRBV27; J: TRBJ1-2; D: TRBD1
CDR3: CASSPYQETQYF; DNA: TGTGCCAGCAGCCCGTACCAAGAGACCCAGTACTTC; size: NA; V: TRBV5-4; J: TRBJ2-5; D: NA
CDR3: CATSRDRRRAFPTDTQYF; DNA: TGTGCCACCAGCAGAGATCGGAGGAGAGCGTTTCCCACAGATACGCAGTATTTT; size: NA; V: TRBV15; J: TRBJ2-3; D: NA
CDR3: CASSFSNYGYTF; DNA: TGTGCCAGCAGTTTCAGTAACTATGGCTACACCTTC; size: once; V: TRBV6-5; J: TRBJ1-2; D: NA
CDR3: CASRPLLGYNEQFF; DNA: TGTGCCAGCAGGCCCTTACTAGGTTACAATGAGCAGTTCTTC; size: NA; V: TRBV6-5; J: TRBJ2-1; D: NA
CDR3: CASSQAKGAAYEQYF; DNA: TGTGCCAGCAGCCAAGCGAAGGGGGCTGCCTACGAGCAGTACTTC; size: NA; V: TRBV4-2; J: TRBJ2-7; D: TRBD1
CDR3: CASSEQQAGNTIYF; DNA: TGCGCCAGCAGTGAACAACAGGCGGGAAACACCATATATTTT; size: NA; V: TRBV6-1; J: TRBJ1-3; D: NA
CDR3: CASSLGQGTGELFF; DNA: TGTGCCAGCAGCCTAGGGCAGGGAACCGGGGAGCTGTTTTTT; size: NA; V: TRBV6-6; J: TRBJ2-2; D: NA
CDR3: CASSPFRERIYEQYF; DNA: TGTGCCAGCAGCCCCTTTCGGGAGAGAATCTACGAGCAGTACTTC; size: NA; V: TRBV12-1; J: TRBJ2-7; D: NA
CDR3: CASSQGEVSPLHF; DNA: TGTGCCAGCAGCCAAGGGGAGGTTTCACCCCTCCACTTT; size: NA; V: TRBV14; J: TRBJ1-6; D: NA
CDR3: CASSPRGGTFYNEQFF; DNA: TGTGCCAGCAGTCCCCGCGGGGGAACCTTTTACAATGAGCAGTTCTTC; size: NA; V: TRBV11-2; J: TRBJ2-1; D: TRBD2
CDR3: CASSSGESNEKLFF; DNA: TGTGCCAGCAGCTCGGGGGAGTCTAATGAAAAACTGTTTTTT; size: NA; V: TRBV7-9; J: TRBJ1-4; D: NA